A selection of T cell receptor beta chains follows, all from one sample in a study of breast tumors, draining lymph nodes, adjacent tissues. TCRdb re-derived calls from the multiplex PCR reads in MiXCR, one entry per CDR3 protein. The sample lists about 270,000 distinct CDR3 sequences, roughly 30% occurring once. The sample consisted of axillary lymph node tissue. All receptors come from a female donor with breast cancer. Some clones in this sample may be carry-over from other donors' samples. Both conserved end residues are part of each CDR3. Each record gives: V gene, CDR3 length, clone size, J gene, D gene, CDR3 protein, CDR3 DNA. The D gene is left open where the match is weak. Size is omitted from some rows. Given values are once, few, many or a class for expanded clones.

V gene: TRBV24-1; CDR3 length: 15; clone size: many; J gene: TRBJ2-5; D gene: TRBD1; CDR3 protein: CATSDLRGQEETQYF; CDR3 DNA: TGTGCCACCAGTGATTTACGGGGACAGGAAGAGACCCAGTACTTC
V gene: TRBV9; CDR3 length: 16; clone size: once; J gene: TRBJ2-5; D gene: TRBD2; CDR3 protein: CASSVGVAGEGETQYF; CDR3 DNA: TGTGCCAGCAGCGTAGGGGTAGCGGGAGAAGGGGAGACCCAGTACTTC
V gene: TRBV5-1; CDR3 length: 15; clone size: many; J gene: TRBJ2-1; D gene: TRBD1; CDR3 protein: CASSPGTEAYNEQFF; CDR3 DNA: TGCGCCAGCAGCCCCGGGACAGAGGCCTACAATGAGCAGTTCTTC
V gene: TRBV6-1; CDR3 length: 15; clone size: NA; J gene: TRBJ2-1; D gene: TRBD2; CDR3 protein: CASLRTSGAYHEQFF; CDR3 DNA: TGTGCCAGCTTGCGCACTAGCGGGGCCTACCATGAGCAGTTCTTC
V gene: TRBV7-8; CDR3 length: 15; clone size: many; J gene: TRBJ1-6; D gene: NA; CDR3 protein: CASSPRSDPNSPLHF; CDR3 DNA: TGTGCCAGCAGCCCACGGTCTGACCCTAATTCACCCCTCCACTTT
V gene: TRBV7-9; CDR3 length: 14; clone size: many; J gene: TRBJ1-4; D gene: TRBD1; CDR3 protein: CASSSRGLGEKLFF; CDR3 DNA: TGTGCCAGCAGCTCCAGGGGGCTGGGCGAAAAACTGTTTTTT
V gene: TRBV19; CDR3 length: 17; clone size: many; J gene: TRBJ1-2; D gene: TRBD1; CDR3 protein: CASSTGPGTGTYYGYTF; CDR3 DNA: TGTGCCAGTAGTACCGGACCCGGGACAGGGACCTATTATGGCTACACCTTC
V gene: TRBV6-5; CDR3 length: 18; clone size: many; J gene: TRBJ2-3; D gene: TRBD2; CDR3 protein: CASSSGTSGSVGTDTQYF; CDR3 DNA: TGTGCCAGCAGCTCCGGGACTAGCGGGAGCGTGGGTACCGATACGCAGTATTTT
V gene: TRBV27; CDR3 length: 15; clone size: few; J gene: TRBJ1-4; D gene: TRBD1; CDR3 protein: CASSSQGAGEEKLFF; CDR3 DNA: TGTGCCAGCAGTTCCCAGGGGGCGGGGGAGGAAAAACTGTTTTTT
V gene: TRBV27; CDR3 length: 15; clone size: few; J gene: TRBJ2-7; D gene: NA; CDR3 protein: CASRPPSVQGYEQYF; CDR3 DNA: TGTGCCAGCAGGCCACCTAGCGTCCAAGGCTACGAGCAGTACTTC
V gene: TRBV7-2; CDR3 length: 14; clone size: many; J gene: TRBJ2-3; D gene: NA; CDR3 protein: CASSLARGLNTQYF; CDR3 DNA: TGTGCCAGCAGCTTAGCCAGAGGACTAAATACGCAGTATTTT
V gene: TRBV19; CDR3 length: 15; clone size: few; J gene: TRBJ1-1; D gene: NA; CDR3 protein: CASSTKTGMNTEAFF; CDR3 DNA: TGTGCCAGTAGTACCAAGACAGGTATGAACACTGAAGCTTTCTTT
V gene: TRBV2; CDR3 length: 12; clone size: NA; J gene: TRBJ2-7; D gene: NA; CDR3 protein: CASSAPQYEQHF; CDR3 DNA: TGTGCCAGCAGTGCCCCTCAATACGAGCAGCACTTC
V gene: TRBV16; CDR3 length: 15; clone size: many; J gene: TRBJ1-5; D gene: TRBD1; CDR3 protein: CASSLRDRPEGPQHF; CDR3 DNA: TGTGCCAGCAGCCTACGGGACAGACCCGAAGGGCCCCAGCATTTT
V gene: TRBV20-1; CDR3 length: 12; clone size: NA; J gene: TRBJ1-2; D gene: NA; CDR3 protein: CSASSANYGYTF; CDR3 DNA: TGCAGTGCTAGTTCGGCTAACTATGGCTACACCTTC
V gene: TRBV20-1; CDR3 length: 9; clone size: once; J gene: TRBJ2-2; D gene: NA; CDR3 protein: CSAKRELFF; CDR3 DNA: TGCAGTGCAAAGCGGGAGCTGTTTTTT
V gene: TRBV6-5; CDR3 length: 16; clone size: many; J gene: TRBJ2-3; D gene: TRBD2; CDR3 protein: CASRLAGGPWGDTQYF; CDR3 DNA: TGTGCCAGCAGATTAGCGGGAGGGCCTTGGGGAGATACGCAGTATTTT
V gene: TRBV7-9; CDR3 length: 16; clone size: NA; J gene: TRBJ1-1; D gene: NA; CDR3 protein: CASSLGSAGLNTEAFF; CDR3 DNA: TGTGCCAGCAGCTTAGGATCCGCAGGGCTGAACACTGAAGCTTTCTTT
V gene: TRBV20-1; CDR3 length: 14; clone size: NA; J gene: TRBJ1-5; D gene: TRBD1; CDR3 protein: CSAKGADGNQPQHF; CDR3 DNA: TGCAGTGCCAAGGGGGCAGATGGCAATCAGCCCCAGCATTTT
V gene: TRBV2; CDR3 length: 16; clone size: NA; J gene: TRBJ2-2; D gene: TRBD2; CDR3 protein: CAQSSGLAGSGGELFF; CDR3 DNA: TGTGCCCAAAGTTCAGGACTAGCGGGAAGTGGCGGGGAGCTGTTTTTT
V gene: TRBV27; CDR3 length: 15; clone size: NA; J gene: TRBJ1-2; D gene: NA; CDR3 protein: CASSLSGERGYGYTF; CDR3 DNA: TGTGCCAGCAGTTTATCAGGGGAGAGGGGATATGGCTACACCTTC
V gene: TRBV2; CDR3 length: 18; clone size: many; J gene: TRBJ2-5; D gene: TRBD2; CDR3 protein: CASSGTSGRSGMGETQYF; CDR3 DNA: TGTGCCAGCAGTGGTACTAGCGGGAGGTCGGGGATGGGAGAGACCCAGTACTTC
V gene: TRBV20-1; CDR3 length: 18; clone size: few; J gene: TRBJ2-5; D gene: TRBD2; CDR3 protein: CSASWGGRREHDEETQYF; CDR3 DNA: TGCAGTGCTTCGTGGGGCGGGAGGCGGGAGCATGATGAAGAGACCCAGTACTTC
V gene: TRBV30; CDR3 length: 15; clone size: NA; J gene: TRBJ2-7; D gene: NA; CDR3 protein: CAWSTGGAGGYEQYF; CDR3 DNA: TGTGCCTGGAGTACAGGAGGAGCGGGCGGGTACGAGCAGTACTTC
V gene: TRBV20-1; CDR3 length: 14; clone size: NA; J gene: TRBJ2-7; D gene: NA; CDR3 protein: CSAKHRVQFYERYF; CDR3 DNA: TGCAGTGCCAAACACAGGGTCCAATTCTACGAGCGGTACTTC
V gene: TRBV20-1; CDR3 length: 17; clone size: NA; J gene: TRBJ2-7; D gene: NA; CDR3 protein: CSARPGRVTTPAYEQYF; CDR3 DNA: TGCAGTGCTAGGCCGGGCAGGGTCACCACCCCCGCCTACGAGCAGTACTTC
V gene: TRBV7-2; CDR3 length: 17; clone size: NA; J gene: TRBJ2-7; D gene: TRBD2; CDR3 protein: CASSLAGTSGMIYEQYF; CDR3 DNA: TGTGCCAGCAGCTTAGCGGGGACTAGCGGGATGATCTACGAGCAGTACTTC
V gene: TRBV7-8; CDR3 length: 14; clone size: many; J gene: TRBJ2-1; D gene: NA; CDR3 protein: CASSFERVANEQFF; CDR3 DNA: TGTGCCAGCAGCTTTGAGCGGGTTGCCAATGAGCAGTTCTTC
V gene: TRBV7-9; CDR3 length: 12; clone size: many; J gene: TRBJ2-2; D gene: NA; CDR3 protein: CASSYLTGELFF; CDR3 DNA: TGTGCCAGCAGCTATCTAACCGGGGAGCTGTTTTTT
V gene: TRBV7-7; CDR3 length: 17; clone size: many; J gene: TRBJ1-4; D gene: NA; CDR3 protein: CASSFPLEGGKDEKLFF; CDR3 DNA: TGTGCTAGCAGCTTCCCGCTAGAAGGGGGTAAGGATGAAAAACTGTTTTTT
V gene: TRBV5-1; CDR3 length: 14; clone size: many; J gene: TRBJ1-4; D gene: NA; CDR3 protein: CASSLSGTNEKLFF; CDR3 DNA: TGCGCCAGCAGCTTGTCGGGTACTAATGAAAAACTGTTTTTT
V gene: TRBV25-1; CDR3 length: 15; clone size: many; J gene: TRBJ2-5; D gene: TRBD2; CDR3 protein: CASSSTGTSRETQYF; CDR3 DNA: TGTGCCAGCAGTTCCACTGGGACTAGTCGGGAGACCCAGTACTTC
V gene: TRBV12-3/TRBV12-4; CDR3 length: 15; clone size: many; J gene: TRBJ2-1; D gene: TRBD2; CDR3 protein: CASSYRTSTYNEQFF; CDR3 DNA: TGTGCCAGCAGTTACAGGACTAGTACCTACAATGAGCAGTTCTTC
V gene: TRBV3-1; CDR3 length: 15; clone size: few; J gene: TRBJ2-3; D gene: TRBD2; CDR3 protein: CASSQAGGPADTQYF; CDR3 DNA: TGTGCCAGCAGCCAAGCGGGAGGGCCGGCAGATACGCAGTATTTT
V gene: TRBV24-1; CDR3 length: 15; clone size: many; J gene: TRBJ2-5; D gene: NA; CDR3 protein: CATSDPGSFQETQYF; CDR3 DNA: TGTGCCACCAGTGATCCCGGGTCATTCCAAGAGACCCAGTACTTC
V gene: TRBV7-9; CDR3 length: 15; clone size: NA; J gene: TRBJ2-1; D gene: NA; CDR3 protein: CASSLKPGWYNEQFF; CDR3 DNA: TGTGCCAGCAGCCTTAAACCGGGTTGGTACAATGAGCAGTTCTTC
V gene: TRBV20-1; CDR3 length: 14; clone size: many; J gene: TRBJ2-1; D gene: TRBD2; CDR3 protein: CSAREAGVGNEQFF; CDR3 DNA: TGCAGTGCTAGGGAAGCGGGAGTGGGTAATGAGCAGTTCTTC
V gene: TRBV19; CDR3 length: 15; clone size: many; J gene: TRBJ1-3; D gene: NA; CDR3 protein: CASRTRRDSGNTIYF; CDR3 DNA: TGTGCCAGTAGGACTCGACGGGACTCTGGAAACACCATATATTTT
V gene: TRBV7-9; CDR3 length: 13; clone size: few; J gene: TRBJ2-3; D gene: NA; CDR3 protein: CASSLEGGDTRYF; CDR3 DNA: TGTGCCAGCAGCTTAGAGGGGGGAGATACGCGGTATTTT
V gene: TRBV4-1; CDR3 length: 15; clone size: many; J gene: TRBJ1-6; D gene: NA; CDR3 protein: CASSPWGPGNSPLHF; CDR3 DNA: TGCGCCAGCAGCCCTTGGGGACCTGGTAATTCACCCCTCCACTTT
V gene: TRBV12-3/TRBV12-4; CDR3 length: 15; clone size: many; J gene: TRBJ2-3; D gene: TRBD1; CDR3 protein: CASSIPGQGTDTQYF; CDR3 DNA: TGTGCCAGCAGCATACCGGGACAGGGAACAGATACGCAGTATTTT
V gene: TRBV5-1; CDR3 length: 15; clone size: many; J gene: TRBJ2-7; D gene: TRBD1; CDR3 protein: CASSTGQGARYEQYF; CDR3 DNA: TGCGCCAGCAGTACGGGACAGGGGGCCCGCTACGAGCAGTACTTC
V gene: TRBV20-1; CDR3 length: 12; clone size: NA; J gene: TRBJ1-5; D gene: NA; CDR3 protein: CSASGARQPQHF; CDR3 DNA: TGCAGTGCGAGCGGGGCGAGGCAGCCCCAGCATTTT
V gene: TRBV11-3; CDR3 length: 15; clone size: many; J gene: TRBJ2-1; D gene: TRBD2; CDR3 protein: CASSHRTSGSNEQFF; CDR3 DNA: TGTGCCAGCAGCCACCGGACTAGCGGGAGTAATGAGCAGTTCTTC
V gene: TRBV12-5; CDR3 length: 20; clone size: few; J gene: TRBJ2-2; D gene: NA; CDR3 protein: CASGLSNKTGTDLPTGELFF; CDR3 DNA: TGTGCTAGTGGTTTGAGTAATAAAACCGGGACGGACCTACCTACCGGGGAGCTGTTTTTT
V gene: TRBV7-9; CDR3 length: 17; clone size: many; J gene: TRBJ1-5; D gene: NA; CDR3 protein: CASSLVGGRVGNQPQHF; CDR3 DNA: TGTGCCAGCAGCTTAGTAGGCGGCAGGGTGGGCAATCAGCCCCAGCATTTT